This entry lists 25 T cell receptor beta chains sequenced from one sample in a study of technical replicates of blood from a handful of donors. The protocol was immunoSEQ multiplex PCR, while the TCRdb copy is restricted to in-frame clones and leaves out a portion. The table shows 95,000 to 100,000 clones, with over 95% occurring only once. The sample consisted of T cells isolated from PBMCs. All receptors come from a human donor in good health.

CDR3 coding DNA: TGTGCCAGTCGGGACAGGGGGCATCAGCCCCAGCATTTT. It yields the protein CASRDRGHQPQHF. The chain links TRBV19 to TRBJ1-5; 12 bases fit TRBD1. Trimming took 8 bases from V and 5 from J; bases not matched to a gene: 1. CDR3 size: 13 residues. Per the germline V gene, CDR1 is LNHDA and CDR2 is SQIVND (reference sequence).

The chain is built from TRBV29-1 and TRBJ1-1; the D gene is possibly TRBD1 (6 bases). CDR1 SQVTM and CDR2 ANQGSEA come from the germline V gene. V lost 1 base, J lost 3 bases, and 9 bases lay in between. The CDR3 runs 13 residues. CDR3 DNA: TGCAGCGTTGAAGTGGACAGCTACACTGAAGCTTTCTTT. It is translated as CSVEVDSYTEAFF.

This clone was observed a single time. This chain uses TRBV5-1 with TRBJ2-5; possibly TRBD2 for D (7 bases). Per germline, CDR1 SGHRS and CDR2 YFSETQ. The CDR3 spans 15 residues. Trimming took off 0 bases at V and 1 base at J, with 10 bases between the two ends. For the CDR3, the DNA is TGCGCCAGCAGCTTGGCCGGGGGGCCCCAAGAGACCCAGTACTTC. Its translation is CASSLAGGPQETQYF.

The chain is built from TRBV19 and TRBJ2-7; 7 nucleotides align to TRBD1. Germline V lookup: CDR1 LNHDA, CDR2 SQIVND (reference sequence). The V segment lost 5 bases and the J segment 7 bases; nucleotides outside the gene matches: 14. CDR3 length: 15 amino acids. The DNA for the CDR3 is TGTGCCAGTAGTCTCGGGACAGTGGCGAAGGAGGAGCAGTACTTC. Encoded protein: CASSLGTVAKEEQYF.

The chain has TRBV18 and TRBJ1-1, with 7 nucleotides matching TRBD1. This CDR3 spans 15 amino acids. CDR1 and CDR2 (germline): KGHSH, LQKENI. V dropped 3 bases and J dropped 1; count of bases not matched to a gene: 5. The CDR3: CASSPRDRANTEAFF. The DNA of the CDR3 is TGTGCCAGCTCACCCCGGGACAGAGCGAACACTGAAGCTTTCTTT.

The chain uses TRBV19 and TRBJ1-1, with a weak D call TRBD1 (5 bases). V dropped 5 bases and J dropped 2 bases, with 9 bases sitting between them. Germline CDR1 and CDR2: LNHDA and SQIVND (reference sequence). The CDR3 length is 13 residues. The CDR3 DNA follows: TGTGCCAGTAGTTACACAGGAAACACTGAAGCTTTCTTT. This codes for CASSYTGNTEAFF.

V gene TRBV6-6 combines with J gene TRBJ2-5; D perhaps matches TRBD2 (6 bases). Trimming took off 0 bases at V and 3 bases at J, with 14 bases between the two ends. The germline gives CDR1 MNHNY, CDR2 SVGAGI (reference sequence). This CDR3 comprises 16 residues. CDR3 sequence: CASSYSGGEVEETQYF. CDR3 sequence (DNA): TGTGCCAGCAGTTACTCGGGCGGGGAGGTTGAAGAGACCCAGTACTTC.

The gene calls are TRBV5-1 and TRBJ2-7; 8 nucleotides agree with TRBD1. The germline V gene has CDR1 SGHRS and CDR2 YFSETQ. The CDR3 has 15 amino acids. The V and J ends lost 5 bases and 6 bases, in that order; junction bases with no gene match: 13. DNA of the CDR3: TGCGCCAGCAGAATGGGGTCAGGGGGCCTCGGCGAGCAGTACTTC. The encoded protein is CASRMGSGGLGEQYF.

The chain is built from TRBV28 and TRBJ2-3, with a possible D match to TRBD1 (5 bases). With 3 bases removed from V and 3 bases from J, the gap between germline ends came to 7 bases. The germline V gene has CDR1 MDHEN and CDR2 SYDVKM. This CDR3 contains 13 residues. CDR3 coding DNA: TGTGCCAGCAGTTTGCCAGGGACAGATACGCAGTATTTT. Its translation: CASSLPGTDTQYF.

The J gene is TRBJ2-7, the V gene TRBV7-2, with D tentatively TRBD1 (6 bases). The V end was cut by 5 bases, the J end by 3 bases, with 14 bases between. The V gene's germline CDR1 is SGHTA and CDR2 FQGNSA. This CDR3 has 14 amino acids. CDR3 sequence reads: CASSITEGGYEQYF. The CDR3 region has the DNA TGTGCCAGCAGCATCACGGAAGGGGGCTACGAGCAGTACTTC.

The chain recombines TRBV5-1 with TRBJ1-5; D might be TRBD1 (5 bases). The CDR3 totals 14 residues. CDR1 SGHRS and CDR2 YFSETQ come from the germline V gene. V dropped 3 bases and J dropped 2 bases, with 9 bases sitting between them. In DNA, the CDR3 is TGCGCCAGCAGCTCAGGGAAGGGCAATCAGCCCCAGCATTTT. Its translation is CASSSGKGNQPQHF.

The V gene is TRBV9, the J gene TRBJ2-7, with TRBD2 matching 11 bases. J was trimmed by 6 bases and V by 1 base; bases with no gene match: 12. The length of the CDR3 is 17 residues. Germline V gene lookup returns CDR1 SGDLS and CDR2 YYNGEE. The DNA for the CDR3 is TGTGCCAGCAGCGTAAGGGGGATACTAGCGGGGGATGCCGAGCAGTACTTC. Protein product: CASSVRGILAGDAEQYF.

J is TRBJ1-5 and V is TRBV28; D possibly corresponds to TRBD1 (6 bases). Per the germline V gene, CDR1 is MDHEN and CDR2 is SYDVKM. V lost 3 bases and J lost 4, with 13 bases in between. CDR3 length equals 15 residues. For the CDR3, the DNA is TGTGCCAGCAGTTTGGACAGCAACCAAAATCAGCCCCAGCATTTT. Translating it yields CASSLDSNQNQPQHF.

This clone was picked up one time. This rearrangement joins TRBV2 to TRBJ2-2; possible D gene TRBD2, 5 bases. Germline lookup yields CDR1 SNHLY and CDR2 FYNNEI. Trimming removed 4 bases from V and 2 bases from J, with 11 bases in between. The CDR3 runs 15 residues. CDR3 residues: CASSADPGNTGELFF. The DNA for the CDR3 is TGTGCCAGCAGTGCGGACCCGGGAAACACCGGGGAGCTGTTTTTT.

V gene TRBV19 combines with J gene TRBJ2-3; TRBD1 aligns across 7 bases. Looked up from germline, CDR1 is LNHDA and CDR2 is SQIVND (reference sequence). This CDR3 has 14 amino acids. V was clipped by 5 bases and J by 8 bases; unmatched bases: 10. The CDR3 region is CASSDNRGLGTQYF. The CDR3 region has the DNA TGTGCCAGTAGTGACAACAGGGGTCTGGGTACGCAGTATTTT.

A single count supports this clone. V and J are TRBV11-2 and TRBJ2-7; D may be TRBD2 (7 bases). Germline CDR1 and CDR2: SGHAT and FQNNGV. This CDR3 is 15 amino acids long. V was shortened by 6 bases and J by 2 bases, with 17 bases between the two germline ends. The CDR3 DNA reads as TGTGCCAGCAGAGCTACCGGAGGGGGGGCCTACGAGCAGTACTTC. It translates to CASRATGGGAYEQYF.

The chain joins TRBV5-1 to TRBJ2-2, with D possibly matching TRBD1 (6 bases). The CDR3 is 15 amino acids. Looked up from germline, CDR1 is SGHRS and CDR2 is YFSETQ. V was clipped by 4 bases and J by 6 bases, with 16 bases between them. The CDR3 reads CASSMTTGLAGELFF. The CDR3 region has the DNA TGCGCCAGCAGCATGACAACAGGGTTGGCCGGGGAGCTGTTTTTT. Filled out from reference TRBV5-1 and TRBJ2-2, the complete variable domain reads KAGVTQTPRYLIKTRGQQVTLSCSPISGHRSVSWYQQTPGQGLQFLFEYFSETQRNKGNFPGRFSGRQFSNSRSEMNVSTLELGDSALYLCASSMTTGLAGELFFGEGSRLTVL.

A single count supports this clone. The chain is built from TRBV2 and TRBJ2-3; D unresolved. The germline CDR1 and CDR2 sequences are SNHLY and FYNNEI. Trimming left V 4 bases short and J 1 base short, with 6 bases between. CDR3 length: 13 residues. Written as DNA, the CDR3 is TGTGCCAGCAGTGTCGGAGGCACAGATACGCAGTATTTT. Its protein product is CASSVGGTDTQYF.

The V and J genes are TRBV5-6 and TRBJ2-5; tentatively, D is TRBD1 (6 bases). Trimming left V 3 bases short and J 1 base short, with 16 bases between. Germline assignment: CDR1 SGHDT and CDR2 YYEEEE. This CDR3 is built from 16 residues. CDR3 loop: CASSWMGQMTQETQYF. The CDR3 DNA follows: TGTGCCAGCAGCTGGATGGGACAAATGACCCAAGAGACCCAGTACTTC.

This chain connects TRBV7-9 to TRBJ1-6; D is possibly TRBD1 (5 bases). Trimming left V 1 base short and J 10 bases short, with 11 bases between. Germline lookup yields CDR1 SEHNR and CDR2 FQNEAQ (reference sequence). This CDR3 has 14 residues. The chain's CDR3 is CASSLVQGKSPLHF. In DNA, the CDR3 is TGTGCCAGCAGCTTAGTCCAGGGAAAGTCACCCCTCCACTTT.

V and J are TRBV29-1 and TRBJ1-5; tentative D call: TRBD1 (5 bases). V lost 5 bases and J 1 base, leaving 15 bases between the germline ends. This CDR3 is 15 amino acids long. Looked up from germline, CDR1 is SQVTM and CDR2 is ANQGSEA. CDR3 sequence (DNA): TGCAGCGTTATCTCTTTGGCAGGGAGCAATCAGCCCCAGCATTTT. This sequence encodes CSVISLAGSNQPQHF.

This clone occurred a few times. CDR3 loop: CSVSFRGTEAFF. The CDR3 DNA reads TGCAGCGTTTCTTTCAGGGGGACTGAAGCTTTCTTT. The J gene is TRBJ1-1, the V gene TRBV29-1; 7 positions match TRBD1. The germline gives CDR1 SQVTM, CDR2 ANQGSEA. V lost 5 bases and J lost 5; bases outside the gene matches: 5. This CDR3 comprises 12 residues.

V usage is TRBV30 and J usage is TRBJ1-6; D not certain. Germline CDR1 reads GTSNPN; CDR2 reads SVGIG (reference sequence). This CDR3 has 17 amino acids. V lost 2 bases to trimming and J lost 7 bases, with 21 bases between them. The CDR3 protein is CAWSTPRYRVLNSPLHF. The CDR3 nucleotides are TGTGCCTGGAGTACGCCGAGATACCGGGTCCTAAATTCACCCCTCCACTTT. The full variable domain, with the rest looked up from reference TRBV30 and TRBJ1-6, is SQTIHQWPATLVQPVGSPLSLECTVEGTSNPNLYWYRQAAGRGLQLLFYSVGIGQISSEVPQNLSASRPQDRQFILSSKKLLLSDSGFYLCAWSTPRYRVLNSPLHFGNGTRLTVT.

V and J are TRBV28 and TRBJ2-7; 8 bases fit TRBD2. Germline CDR1 MDHEN, CDR2 SYDVKM. The ends lost 7 bases at V and 0 bases at J; junction bases unmatched: 2. CDR3 size: 13 residues. The CDR3 loop reads CASIGRDSYEQYF. The CDR3 DNA is TGTGCCAGCATCGGGAGGGACTCCTACGAGCAGTACTTC.

CDR3 protein: CASSLQGRIGEPQHF. CDR3 nucleotides: TGTGCCAGCAGTTTACAGGGAAGGATAGGGGAGCCCCAGCATTTT. The chain uses TRBV27 and TRBJ1-5; possible D gene TRBD1, 5 bases. Germline lookup yields CDR1 MNHEY and CDR2 SMNVEV (reference sequence). The ends were cut back, 2 bases at V and 8 bases at J, with 16 bases in the middle. CDR3 length: 15 residues.